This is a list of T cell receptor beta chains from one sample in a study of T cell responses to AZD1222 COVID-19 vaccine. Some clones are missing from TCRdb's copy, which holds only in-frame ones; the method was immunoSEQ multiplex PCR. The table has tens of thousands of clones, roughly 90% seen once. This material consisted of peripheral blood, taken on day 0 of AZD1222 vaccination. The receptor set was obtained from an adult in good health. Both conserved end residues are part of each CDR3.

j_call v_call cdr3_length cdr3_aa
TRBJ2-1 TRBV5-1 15 CASSLGPDRANEQFF
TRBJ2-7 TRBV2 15 CASRRQGAHQGEQYF
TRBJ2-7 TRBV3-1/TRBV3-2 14 CASSQGLAPYEQYF
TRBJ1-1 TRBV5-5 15 CASSLAGGANTEAFF
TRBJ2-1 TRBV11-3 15 CASSLGTSVLNEQFF
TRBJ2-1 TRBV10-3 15 CAISDTISSYNEQFF
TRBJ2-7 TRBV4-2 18 CASSTRLSERGTSYEQYF
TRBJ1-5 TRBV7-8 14 CASSLGGHGQPQHF
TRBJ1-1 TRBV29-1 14 CSVIQGDPNTEAFF
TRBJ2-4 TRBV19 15 CASSTPQGSKNIQYF
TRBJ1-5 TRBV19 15 CASSIWAGGHQPQHF
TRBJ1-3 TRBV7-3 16 CASSSQPGTAGNTIYF
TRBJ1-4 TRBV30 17 CAWNLGLGGRINEKLFF
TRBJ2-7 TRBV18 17 CASSPGLAGGHSYEQYF
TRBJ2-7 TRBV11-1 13 CASSFGKVYEQYF
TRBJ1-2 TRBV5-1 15 CASSLGDRVSYGYTF
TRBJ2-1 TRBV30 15 CAWSPGTSGLDEQFF
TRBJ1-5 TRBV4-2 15 CASSQGTGGNQPQHF
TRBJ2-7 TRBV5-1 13 CASSSGGRYEQYF
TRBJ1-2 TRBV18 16 CASSPLLADSNYGYTF
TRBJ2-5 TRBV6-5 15 CASSYRGRERETQYF
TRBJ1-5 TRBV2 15 CASSVYEGSNQPQHF
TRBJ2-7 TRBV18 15 CASSPLGGRSYEQYF
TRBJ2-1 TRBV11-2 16 CASSSARKTWSRGQFF
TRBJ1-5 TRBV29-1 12 CSVAQADQPQHF
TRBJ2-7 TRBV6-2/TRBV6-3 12 CASSYSNYEQYF
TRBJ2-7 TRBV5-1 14 CASSLGPHSYEQYF
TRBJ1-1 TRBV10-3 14 CAISEGQGVTEAFF